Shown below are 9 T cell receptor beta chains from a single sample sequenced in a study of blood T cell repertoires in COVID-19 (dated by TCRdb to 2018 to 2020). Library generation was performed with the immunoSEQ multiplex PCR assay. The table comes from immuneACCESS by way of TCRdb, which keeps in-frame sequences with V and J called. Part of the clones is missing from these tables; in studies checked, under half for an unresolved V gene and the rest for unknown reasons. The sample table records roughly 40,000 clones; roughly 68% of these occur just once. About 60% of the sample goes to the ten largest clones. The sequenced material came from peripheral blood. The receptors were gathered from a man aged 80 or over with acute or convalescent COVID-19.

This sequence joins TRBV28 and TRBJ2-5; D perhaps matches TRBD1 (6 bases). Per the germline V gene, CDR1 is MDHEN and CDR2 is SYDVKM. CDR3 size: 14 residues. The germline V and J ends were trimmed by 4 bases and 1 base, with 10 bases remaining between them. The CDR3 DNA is TGTGCCAGCAGTTCCCCGGACAGCCAAGAGACCCAGTACTTC. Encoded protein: CASSSPDSQETQYF.

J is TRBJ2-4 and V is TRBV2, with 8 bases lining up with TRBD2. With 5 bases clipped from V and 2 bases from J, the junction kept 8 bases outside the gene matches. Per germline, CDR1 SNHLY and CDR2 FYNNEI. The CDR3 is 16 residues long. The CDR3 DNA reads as TGTGCCAGCAGTCAAAGCGGGAGCGAGACCAAAAACATTCAGTACTTC. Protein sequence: CASSQSGSETKNIQYF.

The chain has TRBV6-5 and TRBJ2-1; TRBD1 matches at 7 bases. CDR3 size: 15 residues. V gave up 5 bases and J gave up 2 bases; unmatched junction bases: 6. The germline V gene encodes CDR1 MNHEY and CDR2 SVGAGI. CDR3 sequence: CASSRQGVTYNEQFF. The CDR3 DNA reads TGTGCCAGCAGTAGACAGGGAGTGACCTACAATGAGCAGTTCTTC.

CDR3 protein: CAWTGGWDTEAFF. CDR3 sequence (DNA): TGTGCCTGGACAGGGGGCTGGGACACTGAAGCTTTCTTT. This sequence joins TRBV30 and TRBJ1-1, with TRBD1 identical over 8 bases. Germline V gives CDR1 GTSNPN, CDR2 SVGIG (reference sequence). The V and J ends lost 4 bases and 3 bases, in that order; junction bases with no gene match: 4. The CDR3 covers 13 residues.

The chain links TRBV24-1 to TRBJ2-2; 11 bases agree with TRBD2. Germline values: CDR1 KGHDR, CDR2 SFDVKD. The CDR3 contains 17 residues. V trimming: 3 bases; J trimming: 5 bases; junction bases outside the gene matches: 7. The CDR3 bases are TGTGCCACCAGTGATATTCCGATAGCGGGAGGGACCGGGGAGCTGTTTTTT. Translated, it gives CATSDIPIAGGTGELFF.

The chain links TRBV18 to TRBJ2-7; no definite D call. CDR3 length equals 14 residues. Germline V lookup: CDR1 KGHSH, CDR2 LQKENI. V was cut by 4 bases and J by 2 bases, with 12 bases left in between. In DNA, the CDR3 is TGTGCCAGCTCACTGGCACAGACCCCCTACGAGCAGTACTTC. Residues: CASSLAQTPYEQYF.

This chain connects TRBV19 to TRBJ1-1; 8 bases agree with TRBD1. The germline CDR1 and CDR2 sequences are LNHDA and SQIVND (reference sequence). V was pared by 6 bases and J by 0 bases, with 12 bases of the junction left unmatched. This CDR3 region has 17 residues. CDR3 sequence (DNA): TGTGCCAGTAGCCAGATGACAGGGGCCGACATGAACACTGAAGCTTTCTTT. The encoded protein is CASSQMTGADMNTEAFF.

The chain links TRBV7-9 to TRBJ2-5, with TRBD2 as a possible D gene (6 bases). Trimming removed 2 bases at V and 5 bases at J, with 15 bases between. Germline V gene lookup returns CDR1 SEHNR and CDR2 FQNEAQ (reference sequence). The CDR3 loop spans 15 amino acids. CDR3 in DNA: TGTGCCAGCAGCTTATTAGGAGGGGCCGATGAGACCCAGTACTTC. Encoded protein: CASSLLGGADETQYF.

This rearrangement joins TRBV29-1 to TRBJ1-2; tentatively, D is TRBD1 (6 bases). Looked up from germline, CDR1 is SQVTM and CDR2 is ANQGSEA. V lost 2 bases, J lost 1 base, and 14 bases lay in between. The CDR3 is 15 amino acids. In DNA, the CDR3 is TGCAGCGTTGAATTACAGGGCCGGTTTAACTATGGCTACACCTTC. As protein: CSVELQGRFNYGYTF.